This TCR beta chain emerged from a study of persistence of HIV-infected CD4 T cells. Sequencing used immunoSEQ version 4 in survey mode. Some clones are missing from TCRdb's copy, which holds only in-frame ones; the method was immunoSEQ multiplex PCR. The repertoire holds about 64,000 clones, with about 77% as singletons. An overlapping HIV-1 Gag peptide pool stimulated these cells at roughly 0.97 ug/peptide/mL. CD40L/CD69 double-negative CD45RO-high memory CD4+ T cells were collected. On this clone: Antigen specificity is unknown.

This specimen was CD4+ T cells sorted from PBMCs after roughly 20-hour stimulation, taken from a patient who received antiretroviral therapy. The sequence came from an adult man with HIV who was CMV-seropositive.

CDR3 residues: CASTRDHGEETQYF. The CDR3 DNA reads as TGCGCCAGCACAAGGGACCACGGGGAAGAGACCCAGTACTTC. The chain combines TRBV5-1 with TRBJ2-5, with D perhaps matching TRBD1 or TRBD2 (5 bases each). The CDR3 totals 14 residues. Germline CDR1 reads SGHRS; CDR2 reads YFSETQ. The ends were cut back, 6 bases at V and 3 bases at J, with 15 bases in the middle.